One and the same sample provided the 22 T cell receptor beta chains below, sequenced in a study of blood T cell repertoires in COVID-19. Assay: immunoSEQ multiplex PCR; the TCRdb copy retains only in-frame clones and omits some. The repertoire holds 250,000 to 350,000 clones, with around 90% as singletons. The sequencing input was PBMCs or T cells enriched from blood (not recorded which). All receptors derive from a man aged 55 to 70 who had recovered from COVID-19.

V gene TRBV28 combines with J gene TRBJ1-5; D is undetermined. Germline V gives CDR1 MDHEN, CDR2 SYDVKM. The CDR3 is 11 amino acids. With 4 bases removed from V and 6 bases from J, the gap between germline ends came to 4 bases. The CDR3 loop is CASSSSQPQHF. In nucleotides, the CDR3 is TGTGCCAGCAGTTCTAGTCAGCCCCAGCATTTT.

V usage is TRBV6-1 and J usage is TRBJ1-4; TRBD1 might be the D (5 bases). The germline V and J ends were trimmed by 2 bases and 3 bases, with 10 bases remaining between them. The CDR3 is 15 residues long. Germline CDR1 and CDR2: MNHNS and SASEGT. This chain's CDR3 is CASSELGTPNEKLFF. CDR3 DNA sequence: TGTGCCAGCAGTGAATTGGGGACTCCTAATGAAAAACTGTTTTTT.

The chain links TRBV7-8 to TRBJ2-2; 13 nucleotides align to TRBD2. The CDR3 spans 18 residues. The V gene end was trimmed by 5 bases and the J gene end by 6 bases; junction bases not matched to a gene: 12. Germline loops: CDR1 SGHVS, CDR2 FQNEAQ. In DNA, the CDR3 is TGTGCCAGCAGCCCCCTGGGCACTAGCGGGAGGGCCCCCGGGGAGCTGTTTTTT. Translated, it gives CASSPLGTSGRAPGELFF.

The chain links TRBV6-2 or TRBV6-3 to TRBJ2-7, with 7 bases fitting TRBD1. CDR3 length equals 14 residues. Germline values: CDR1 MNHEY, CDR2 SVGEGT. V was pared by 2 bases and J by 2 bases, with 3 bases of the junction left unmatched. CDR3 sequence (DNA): TGTGCCAGCAGTTACCCCGGGACAGCCTACGAGCAGTACTTC. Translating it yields CASSYPGTAYEQYF.

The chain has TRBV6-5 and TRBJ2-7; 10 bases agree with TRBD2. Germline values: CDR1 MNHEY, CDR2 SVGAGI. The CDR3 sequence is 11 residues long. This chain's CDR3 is CAVAGGSEQYF. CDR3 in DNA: TGTGCGGTAGCGGGAGGTTCCGAGCAGTACTTC.

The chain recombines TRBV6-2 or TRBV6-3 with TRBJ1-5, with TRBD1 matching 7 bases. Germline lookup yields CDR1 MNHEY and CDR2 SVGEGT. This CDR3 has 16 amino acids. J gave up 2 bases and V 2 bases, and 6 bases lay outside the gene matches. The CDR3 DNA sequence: TGTGCCAGCAGTTACCTCGGGACAGTTCGCAATCAGCCCCAGCATTTT. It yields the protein CASSYLGTVRNQPQHF.

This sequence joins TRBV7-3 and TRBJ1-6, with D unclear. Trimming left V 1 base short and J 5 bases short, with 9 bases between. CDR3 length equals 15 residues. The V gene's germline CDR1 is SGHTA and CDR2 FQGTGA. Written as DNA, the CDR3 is TGTGCCAGCAGCTTAAGCCCAGAAGATAATTCACCCCTCCACTTT. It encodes CASSLSPEDNSPLHF.

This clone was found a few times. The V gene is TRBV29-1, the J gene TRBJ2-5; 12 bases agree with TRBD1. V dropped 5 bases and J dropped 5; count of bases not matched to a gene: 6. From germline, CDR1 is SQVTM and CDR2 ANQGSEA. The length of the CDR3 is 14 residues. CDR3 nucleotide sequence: TGCAGCGTTTCCGGGACAGGGGGCTCGGAGACCCAGTACTTC. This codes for CSVSGTGGSETQYF.

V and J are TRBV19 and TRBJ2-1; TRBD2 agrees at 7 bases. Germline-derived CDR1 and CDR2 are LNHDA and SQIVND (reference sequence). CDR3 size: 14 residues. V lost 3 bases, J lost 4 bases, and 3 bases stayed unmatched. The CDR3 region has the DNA TGTGCCAGTAGTATGGCGGGAGCGTACAATGAGCAGTTCTTC. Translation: CASSMAGAYNEQFF.

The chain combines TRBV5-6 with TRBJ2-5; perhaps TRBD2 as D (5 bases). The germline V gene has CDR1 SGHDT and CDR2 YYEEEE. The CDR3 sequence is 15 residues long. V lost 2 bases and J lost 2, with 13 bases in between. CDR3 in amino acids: CASSFGMERQETQYF. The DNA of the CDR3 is TGTGCCAGCAGCTTCGGGATGGAGAGGCAAGAGACCCAGTACTTC.

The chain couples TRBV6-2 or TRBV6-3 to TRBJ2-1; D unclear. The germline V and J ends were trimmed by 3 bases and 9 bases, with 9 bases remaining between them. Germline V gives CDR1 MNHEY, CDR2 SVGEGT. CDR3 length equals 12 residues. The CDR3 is CASSYGAREQFF. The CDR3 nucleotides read TGTGCCAGCAGTTATGGTGCGCGTGAGCAGTTCTTC.

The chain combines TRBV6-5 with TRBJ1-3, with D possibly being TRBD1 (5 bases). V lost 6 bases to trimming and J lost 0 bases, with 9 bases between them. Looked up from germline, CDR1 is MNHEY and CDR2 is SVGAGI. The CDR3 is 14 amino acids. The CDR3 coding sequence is TGTGCCAGCAGGCGACAGTCCTCTGGAAACACCATATATTTT. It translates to CASRRQSSGNTIYF.

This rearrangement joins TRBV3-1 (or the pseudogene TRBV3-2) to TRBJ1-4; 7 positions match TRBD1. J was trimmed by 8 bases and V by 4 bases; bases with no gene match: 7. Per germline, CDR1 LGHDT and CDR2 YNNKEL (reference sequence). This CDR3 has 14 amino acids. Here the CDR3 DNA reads TGTGCCAGCAGCCTCGGACAGGCGTCGGAAAAACTGTTTTTT. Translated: CASSLGQASEKLFF.

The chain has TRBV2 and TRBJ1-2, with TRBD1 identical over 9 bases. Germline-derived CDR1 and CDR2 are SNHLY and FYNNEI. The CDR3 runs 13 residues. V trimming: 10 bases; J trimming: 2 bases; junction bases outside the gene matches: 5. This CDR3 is CATTGTGNYGYTF. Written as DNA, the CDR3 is TGTGCCACTACCGGGACAGGGAACTATGGCTACACCTTC.

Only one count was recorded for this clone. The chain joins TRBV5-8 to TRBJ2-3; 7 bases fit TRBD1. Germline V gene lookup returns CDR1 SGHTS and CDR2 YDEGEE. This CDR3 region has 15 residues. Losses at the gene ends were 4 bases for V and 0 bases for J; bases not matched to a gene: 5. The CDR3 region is CASSQGQTSTDTQYF. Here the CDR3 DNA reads TGTGCCAGCAGCCAGGGACAGACTAGCACAGATACGCAGTATTTT.

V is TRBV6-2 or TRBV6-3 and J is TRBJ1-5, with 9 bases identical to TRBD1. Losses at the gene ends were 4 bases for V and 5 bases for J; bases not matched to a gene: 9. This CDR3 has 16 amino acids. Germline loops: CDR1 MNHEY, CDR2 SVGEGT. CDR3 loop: CASSSGQGRRDQPQHF. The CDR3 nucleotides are TGTGCCAGCAGTTCGGGACAGGGAAGGAGGGATCAGCCCCAGCATTTT.

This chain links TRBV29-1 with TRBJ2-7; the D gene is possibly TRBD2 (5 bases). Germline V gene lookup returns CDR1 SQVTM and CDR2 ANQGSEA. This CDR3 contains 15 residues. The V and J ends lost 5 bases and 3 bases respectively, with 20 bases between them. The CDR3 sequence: CSVLKATGSNYEQYF. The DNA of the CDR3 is TGCAGCGTTTTAAAGGCCACGGGGAGTAACTACGAGCAGTACTTC.

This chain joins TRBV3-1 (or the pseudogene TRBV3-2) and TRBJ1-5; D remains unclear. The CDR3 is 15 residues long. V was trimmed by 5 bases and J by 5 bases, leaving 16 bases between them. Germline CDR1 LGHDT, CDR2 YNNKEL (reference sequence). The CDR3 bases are TGTGCCAGCAGCGATTCCCGCTTGAACTATCAGCCCCAGCATTTT. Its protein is CASSDSRLNYQPQHF.

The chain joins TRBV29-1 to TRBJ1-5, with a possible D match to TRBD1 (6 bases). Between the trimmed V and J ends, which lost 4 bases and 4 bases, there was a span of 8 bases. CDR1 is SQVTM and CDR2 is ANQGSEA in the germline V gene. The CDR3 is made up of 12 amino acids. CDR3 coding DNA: TGCAGCGTTGGCGGACAGAATCAGCCCCAGCATTTT. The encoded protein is CSVGGQNQPQHF. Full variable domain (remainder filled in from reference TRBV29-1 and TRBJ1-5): SAVISQKPSRDICQRGTSLTIQCQVDSQVTMMFWYRQQPGQSLTLIATANQGSEATYESGFVIDKFPISRPNLTFSTLTVSNMSPEDSSIYLCSVGGQNQPQHFGDGTRLSIL.

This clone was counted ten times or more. CDR3 sequence reads: CATSDPGQGTNEQYF. CDR3 nucleotide sequence: TGTGCCACCAGTGATCCGGGACAGGGAACAAACGAGCAGTACTTC. This chain joins TRBV24-1 and TRBJ2-7, with 9 bases aligning to TRBD1. The V gene's germline CDR1 is KGHDR and CDR2 SFDVKD. This CDR3 has 15 amino acids. The J segment lost 5 bases and the V segment lost 3 bases, leaving 7 bases of the junction unmatched.

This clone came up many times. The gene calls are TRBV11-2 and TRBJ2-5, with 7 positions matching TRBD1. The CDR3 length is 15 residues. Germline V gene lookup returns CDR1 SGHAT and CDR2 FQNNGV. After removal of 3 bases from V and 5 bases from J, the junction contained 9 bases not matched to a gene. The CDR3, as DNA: TGTGCCAGCAGCTTCTCGGACAGGATAACTGAGACCCAGTACTTC. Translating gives CASSFSDRITETQYF.

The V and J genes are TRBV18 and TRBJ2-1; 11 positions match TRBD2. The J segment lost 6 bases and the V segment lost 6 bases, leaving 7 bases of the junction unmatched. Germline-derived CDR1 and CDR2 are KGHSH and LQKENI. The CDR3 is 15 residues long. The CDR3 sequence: CASSPGLAGVNEQFF. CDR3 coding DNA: TGTGCCAGCTCGCCTGGACTAGCGGGTGTCAATGAGCAGTTCTTC.